This entry features one T cell receptor beta chain sequence. Its antigen is currently unknown. The sample originates from a study of cytomegalovirus exposure and HLA in healthy donors. Study results and limitations: Cytomegalovirus-associated TCR beta chains were listed, numbering over 150.

Losses at the gene ends were 6 bases for V and 3 bases for J; bases not matched to a gene: 0. There are 14 residues in the CDR3. The germline V gene has CDR1 SNHLY and CDR2 FYNNEI. Vbeta (60) and Jbeta (13) primers were used in the PCR. Clones were sequenced by immunoSEQ multiplex PCR, and TCRdb holds only the in-frame ones, with some missing. This sample has 150,000 to 200,000 clones, with under 70% found just once. The rearrangement joins TRBV2 to TRBJ2-3, with 13 nucleotides matching TRBD2. This sequence was found in a young man in good health and CMV-seropositive. Sequenced: PBMCs. In nucleotides, the CDR3 is TGTGCCAGCAGGGGACTAGCGGGGACAGATACGCAGTATTTT. It specifies CASRGLAGTDTQYF.